The next 27 T cell receptor beta chains were all read from a single sample in a study of vaccination and CD4 T cells after COVID-19. This sample's treatment: roughly 10-day PBMC culture with coronavirus spike peptide pools or control peptides (ViraFEST assay). Their antigens remain unidentified. An Oncomine TCR Beta short-read assay was used to sequence the DNA from cultured CD4+ T cells. MiXCR, applied by TCRdb to the PCR reads, yields one record per CDR3 protein. The sample includes some 8,400 distinct CDR3 sequences, around a third of them seen just once. The sequenced sample was cultured CD4+ T cells from blood. These receptor sequences come from a human donor with COVID-19.

The V and J genes are TRBV18 and TRBJ2-5; D remains unclear. Germline V gene sequence: CDR1 KGHSH, CDR2 LQKENI. The CDR3 is made up of 11 amino acids. Between the trimmed V and J ends, which lost 3 bases and 5 bases, there was a span of 4 bases. The chain's CDR3 is CASSPGETQYF. CDR3 coding DNA: TGTGCCAGCTCACCGGGGGAGACCCAGTACTTC.

A few counts support this clonotype. The chain carries TRBV6-1 and TRBJ1-5, with 9 bases aligning to TRBD1. The junction had 13 bases not matched to a gene; V was cut back by 5 bases and J by 5 bases. Germline CDR1 is MNHNS and CDR2 is SASEGT. This CDR3 is built from 17 residues. CDR3 bases: TGTGCCAGCAGTCTCTCCCCAACAGGGGGCAGAGATCAGCCCCAGCATTTT. It encodes CASSLSPTGGRDQPQHF.

This clonotype came up a few times. The CDR3 nucleotides are TGTGCCACCACTCCCGACAGGGGGAAAACTGAAGCTTTCTTT. This translates into CATTPDRGKTEAFF. This chain joins TRBV6-2 or TRBV6-3 and TRBJ1-1, with 9 bases that match TRBD1. CDR3 length: 14 residues. Unmatched junction bases numbered 11, after V lost 10 bases and J lost 5 bases. Per germline, CDR1 MNHEY and CDR2 SVGEGT.

The chain is built from TRBV6-2 or TRBV6-3 and TRBJ1-1; weak D call: TRBD1 (6 bases). This CDR3 has 11 amino acids. Germline V gene data show CDR1 as MNHEY and CDR2 as SVGEGT. The V end lost 7 bases, the J end lost 5 bases, and 8 bases lay between the germline ends. CDR3 bases: TGTGCCAGCACTCAGGGGACTGAAGCTTTCTTT. Amino acids: CASTQGTEAFF.

The genes are TRBV5-8 and TRBJ2-1; weak D call: TRBD1 (6 bases). This CDR3 contains 16 residues. Per germline, CDR1 SGHTS and CDR2 YDEGEE. With 4 bases removed from V and 2 bases from J, the gap between germline ends came to 16 bases. CDR3 sequence (DNA): TGTGCCAGCAGCCCATTCCGACAGGTCACCTACAATGAGCAGTTCTTC. Translating gives CASSPFRQVTYNEQFF. The whole variable domain, filled in from reference TRBV5-8 and TRBJ2-1, reads EAGVTQSPTHLIKTRGQQATLRCSPISGHTSVYWYQQALGLGLQFLLWYDEGEERNRGNFPPRFSGRQFPNYSSELNVNALELEDSALYLCASSPFRQVTYNEQFFGPGTRLTVL.

The chain combines TRBV27 with TRBJ2-7, with 8 nucleotides matching TRBD1. This CDR3 spans 14 amino acids. CDR1 and CDR2 from the germline V gene are MNHEY and SMNVEV (reference sequence). After removal of 4 bases from V and 2 bases from J, the junction contained 4 bases not matched to a gene. The DNA of the CDR3 is TGTGCCAGCAGTTCCTCCAGGGGGCCCTACGAGCAGTACTTC. The encoded protein is CASSSSRGPYEQYF.

V usage is TRBV2 and J usage is TRBJ1-5, with TRBD1 identical over 8 bases. The trim removed 7 bases at V and 3 bases at J, leaving 11 bases unmatched. The CDR3 has 16 amino acids. CDR1 and CDR2 (germline): SNHLY, FYNNEI. The CDR3 DNA sequence: TGTGCCAGCACTCCTAGGACAGGGAGTTTCAATCAGCCCCAGCATTTT. Its protein is CASTPRTGSFNQPQHF.

The chain employs TRBV5-1 and TRBJ2-3; 16 bases agree with TRBD2. Germline lookup yields CDR1 SGHRS and CDR2 YFSETQ. With 2 bases clipped from V and 3 bases from J, the junction kept 6 bases outside the gene matches. The CDR3 contains 18 residues. The CDR3 nucleotides read TGCGCCAGCAGCTTAGGGACTAGCGGGGGGGCTGGAACAGATACGCAGTATTTT. It specifies CASSLGTSGGAGTDTQYF.

V gene TRBV20-1 combines with J gene TRBJ1-3; D uncertain. CDR1 and CDR2 from the germline V gene are DFQATT and SNEGSKA (reference sequence). The V end was cut by 5 bases, the J end by 8 bases, with 13 bases between. This CDR3 contains 12 residues. Here the CDR3 DNA reads TGCAGTGCTTCGCACAGTAGGGACACCATATATTTT. Amino acids: CSASHSRDTIYF.

This chain connects TRBV5-8 to TRBJ1-2; weak D call: TRBD1 (5 bases). Trimming pared 5 bases from V and 4 bases from J, leaving 15 bases between. The CDR3 runs 14 residues. Looked up from germline, CDR1 is SGHTS and CDR2 is YDEGEE. For the CDR3, the DNA is TGTGCCAGCAGAAGACAGACCCTTGGCTATGGCTACACCTTC. It encodes CASRRQTLGYGYTF. The whole variable domain, filled in from reference TRBV5-8 and TRBJ1-2, reads EAGVTQSPTHLIKTRGQQATLRCSPISGHTSVYWYQQALGLGLQFLLWYDEGEERNRGNFPPRFSGRQFPNYSSELNVNALELEDSALYLCASRRQTLGYGYTFGSGTRLTVV.

This rearrangement joins TRBV2 to TRBJ2-2, with D tentatively TRBD2 (6 bases). The CDR3 has 13 residues. V lost 6 bases and J lost 3, with 8 bases in between. Per germline, CDR1 SNHLY and CDR2 FYNNEI. CDR3 in DNA: TGTGCCAGCAGGGAGGGATACACCGGGGAGCTGTTTTTT. This translates into CASREGYTGELFF.

This clonotype was seen only a few times. The rearrangement links TRBV27 to TRBJ1-5; D is ambiguous. The germline V and J ends were trimmed by 0 bases and 2 bases, with 11 bases remaining between them. Germline loops: CDR1 MNHEY, CDR2 SMNVEV (reference sequence). There are 16 residues in the CDR3. The CDR3 here is CASSLSSRLGNQPQHF. The CDR3 bases are TGTGCCAGCAGTTTATCTTCCCGATTGGGCAATCAGCCCCAGCATTTT.

The sample holds a few counts of this clonotype. This sequence joins TRBV25-1 and TRBJ1-6, with unresolved D. V was cut by 3 bases and J by 3 bases, with 0 bases left in between. The germline V gene encodes CDR1 MGHDK and CDR2 SYGVNS. CDR3 length equals 12 residues. CDR3 bases: TGTGCCAGCAGTGACTATAATTCACCCCTCCACTTT. It codes for CASSDYNSPLHF.

The chain is built from TRBV6-2 or TRBV6-3 and TRBJ2-5; D remains ambiguous. The CDR3 has 10 amino acids. The V and J ends lost 5 bases and 2 bases respectively, with 0 bases between them. The germline gives CDR1 MNHEY, CDR2 SVGEGT. The CDR3 DNA reads TGTGCCAGCAGTCAAGAGACCCAGTACTTC. Its translation is CASSQETQYF.

This chain links TRBV18 with TRBJ2-7; D perhaps matches TRBD1 (6 bases). Germline CDR1 KGHSH, CDR2 LQKENI. The CDR3 sequence is 15 residues long. Trimming removed 6 bases at V and 3 bases at J, with 18 bases between. The CDR3 loop reads CASSVTGTTNYEQYF. Written as DNA, the CDR3 is TGTGCCAGCTCGGTAACCGGGACAACCAACTACGAGCAGTACTTC.

J is TRBJ2-1 and V is TRBV20-1; D might be TRBD1 or TRBD2, each matching 5 bases. The CDR3 totals 15 residues. Germline assignment: CDR1 DFQATT and CDR2 SNEGSKA (reference sequence). The V gene lost 6 bases and the J gene lost 0 bases, with 15 bases spanning the gap. CDR3 in DNA: TGCAGTGCCCCCTCCCCAGGGAGCTCCTACAATGAGCAGTTCTTC. It encodes CSAPSPGSSYNEQFF.

J is TRBJ2-7 and V is TRBV6-1; 9 positions agree with TRBD1. The CDR3 contains 14 residues. Germline CDR1 is MNHNS and CDR2 is SASEGT. V was clipped by 7 bases and J by 0 bases; unmatched bases: 4. CDR3 residues: CASTGQGISYEQYF. The DNA of the CDR3 is TGTGCCAGCACCGGACAGGGGATCTCCTACGAGCAGTACTTC.

The chain joins TRBV6-5 to TRBJ2-7, with D possibly being TRBD2 (7 bases). The V end was cut by 4 bases, the J end by 2 bases, with 24 bases between. CDR1 is MNHEY and CDR2 is SVGAGI in the germline V gene. This CDR3 region has 18 residues. This CDR3 is CASSSLGASGFVPYEQYF. CDR3 coding DNA: TGTGCCAGCAGTTCTCTGGGGGCTAGCGGATTCGTCCCCTACGAGCAGTACTTC.

This clonotype was counted between two and nine times. The CDR3: CASSYSKGQGKAPLHF. CDR3 DNA sequence: TGTGCCAGCAGTTACTCGAAGGGACAGGGGAAGGCACCCCTCCACTTT. The chain recombines TRBV6-5 with TRBJ1-6, with 10 positions matching TRBD1. CDR1 and CDR2 from the germline V gene are MNHEY and SVGAGI. This CDR3 is built from 16 residues. V dropped 0 bases and J dropped 11; count of bases not matched to a gene: 7.

The CDR3: CASSLGGTLQEQYF. For the CDR3, the DNA is TGTGCCAGCAGCTTAGGCGGGACACTTCAAGAGCAGTACTTC. V and J are TRBV7-2 and TRBJ2-7; tentatively, D is TRBD1 or TRBD2 (6 bases each). The CDR3 length is 14 residues. Deletions cut 1 base from V and 7 bases from J, with 14 bases between. CDR1 is SGHTA and CDR2 is FQGNSA in the germline V gene. The full variable domain, rest sourced from reference TRBV7-2 and TRBJ2-7, is GAGVSQSPSNKVTEKGKDVELRCDPISGHTALYWYRQSLGQGLEFLIYFQGNSAPDKSGLPSDRFSAERTGGSVSTLTIQRTQQEDSAVYLCASSLGGTLQEQYFGPGTRLTVT.

The CDR3 spells CASSLATSGGAYEQYF. CDR3 nucleotide sequence: TGTGCCAGCAGCTTAGCCACTAGCGGGGGGGCTTACGAGCAGTACTTC. This chain uses TRBV7-2 with TRBJ2-7; 13 bases line up with TRBD2. Germline-derived CDR1 and CDR2 are SGHTA and FQGNSA. V gave up 0 bases and J gave up 4 bases; unmatched junction bases: 3. The CDR3 contains 16 residues.

This clonotype appeared a few times. The chain joins TRBV7-9 to TRBJ2-2, with no clear D. The CDR3 contains 14 residues. V was cut by 4 bases and J by 7 bases, with 13 bases left in between. CDR1 is SEHNR and CDR2 is FQNEAQ in the germline V gene (reference sequence). This CDR3 reads CASSSTVVVGELFF. The CDR3, as DNA: TGTGCCAGCAGCTCCACAGTTGTGGTCGGGGAGCTGTTTTTT.

The CDR3 sequence: CASSLNRVTYGYTF. The DNA of the CDR3 is TGTGCCAGCAGTCTGAACAGGGTGACCTATGGCTACACCTTC. This rearrangement joins TRBV7-2 to TRBJ1-2, with TRBD1 as a possible D gene (6 bases). CDR1 is SGHTA and CDR2 is FQGNSA in the germline V gene. V was shortened by 6 bases and J by 4 bases, with 15 bases between the two germline ends. The CDR3 extends over 14 amino acids.

The chain links TRBV14 to TRBJ2-3; 10 bases align to TRBD2. Trimming removed 6 bases from V and 5 bases from J; junction bases left unmatched: 8. The germline V gene encodes CDR1 SGHDN and CDR2 FVKESK. The CDR3 spans 15 residues. CDR3 in amino acids: CASRKAGGLGDTQYF. The CDR3 nucleotides are TGTGCCAGCAGGAAAGCGGGGGGGCTGGGAGATACGCAGTATTTT.

The chain couples TRBV7-9 to TRBJ1-1; maybe TRBD1 (6 bases). Germline lookup yields CDR1 SEHNR and CDR2 FQNEAQ (reference sequence). V was cut by 6 bases and J by 5 bases, with 22 bases left in between. This CDR3 is built from 16 residues. Here the CDR3 DNA reads TGTGCCAGCAGTTATTGGCTGGGCCAAAGGGGGACTGAAGCTTTCTTT. Amino acids: CASSYWLGQRGTEAFF.

This clonotype was seen a few times. V gene TRBV27 combines with J gene TRBJ1-1, with TRBD1 identical over 7 bases. This CDR3 is 19 amino acids long. In germline, CDR1 is MNHEY, CDR2 SMNVEV (reference sequence). Trimming at V came to 3 bases and at J to 1 base, leaving 17 bases not matched to a gene. DNA for the CDR3: TGTGCCAGCAGTTTCTGGTCAGGGGGATCACGTTTTCGGAACACTGAAGCTTTCTTT. Its protein product is CASSFWSGGSRFRNTEAFF.

The chain couples TRBV5-1 to TRBJ1-6; 7 nucleotides align to TRBD1. The CDR3 is made up of 18 amino acids. The germline CDR1 and CDR2 sequences are SGHRS and YFSETQ. Trimming at V came to 3 bases and at J to 0 bases, leaving 9 bases not matched to a gene. CDR3 bases: TGCGCCAGCAGCTCGGGACAGTTAATGAGCTCCTATAATTCACCCCTCCACTTT. Translated: CASSSGQLMSSYNSPLHF.